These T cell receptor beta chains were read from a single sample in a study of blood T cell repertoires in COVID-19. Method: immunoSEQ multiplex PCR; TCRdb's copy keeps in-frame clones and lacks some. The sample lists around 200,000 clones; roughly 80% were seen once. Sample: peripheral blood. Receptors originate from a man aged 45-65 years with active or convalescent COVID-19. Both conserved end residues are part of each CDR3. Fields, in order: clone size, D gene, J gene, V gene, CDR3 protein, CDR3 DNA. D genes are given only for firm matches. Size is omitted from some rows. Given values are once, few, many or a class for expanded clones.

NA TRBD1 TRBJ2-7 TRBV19 CASSTRDRGIGYEQYF TGTGCCAGTAGTACCCGGGACAGGGGGATCGGATACGAGCAGTACTTC
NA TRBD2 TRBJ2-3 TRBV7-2 CASSYSGGQGDTQYF TGTGCCAGCAGCTATAGCGGGGGGCAGGGAGATACGCAGTATTTT
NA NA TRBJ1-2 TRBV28 CASSFPAGTPGYTF TGTGCCAGCAGTTTCCCCGCCGGGACTCCTGGCTACACCTTC
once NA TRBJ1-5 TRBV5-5 CASSLVADYSNQPQHF TGTGCCAGCAGCTTGGTGGCAGACTATAGCAATCAGCCCCAGCATTTT
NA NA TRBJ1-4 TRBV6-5 CATQTGRNEKLFF TGTGCCACCCAGACAGGTCGTAATGAAAAACTGTTTTTT
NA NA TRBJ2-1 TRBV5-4 CASSLVADNEQFF TGTGCCAGCAGCTTGGTAGCGGACAATGAGCAGTTCTTC
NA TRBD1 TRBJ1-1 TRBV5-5 CASSLGAGGGDVEAFF TGTGCCAGCAGCCTGGGGGCCGGAGGGGGCGACGTTGAAGCTTTCTTT
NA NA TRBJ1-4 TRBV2 CASRPTGSATNEKLFF TGTGCCAGCAGACCCACAGGGTCCGCAACTAATGAAAAACTGTTTTTT
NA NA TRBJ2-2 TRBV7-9 CASSLGAANTGELFF TGTGCCAGCAGCTTAGGGGCCGCGAACACCGGGGAGCTGTTTTTT
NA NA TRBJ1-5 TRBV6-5 CASSLDFGMNQPQHF TGTGCCAGCAGCTTGGACTTCGGGATGAATCAGCCCCAGCATTTT
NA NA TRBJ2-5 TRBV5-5 CASSLTTSGETQYF TGTGCCAGCAGCCTCACTACTAGTGGTGAGACCCAGTACTTC
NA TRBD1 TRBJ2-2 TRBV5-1 CASSLQGVGTGELFF TGCGCCAGCAGCTTGCAGGGGGTTGGTACCGGGGAGCTGTTTTTT
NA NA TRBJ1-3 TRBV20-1 CSAISGNTIYF TGCAGTGCCATCTCTGGAAACACCATATATTTT
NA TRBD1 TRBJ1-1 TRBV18 CASSPGQGEAFF TGTGCCAGCTCACCCGGACAGGGAGAAGCTTTCTTT
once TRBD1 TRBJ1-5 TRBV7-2 CASSPGQGERNQPQHF TGTGCCAGCAGCCCGGGACAGGGGGAGAGGAATCAGCCCCAGCATTTT
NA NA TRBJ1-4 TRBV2 CASSFGQLQATNEKLFF TGTGCCAGCAGTTTTGGACAGCTACAAGCAACTAATGAAAAACTGTTTTTT
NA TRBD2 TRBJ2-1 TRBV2 CASRLAGNQFF TGTGCCAGTAGACTAGCGGGGAACCAGTTCTTC
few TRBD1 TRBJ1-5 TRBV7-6 CASSLGTGDQPQHF TGTGCCAGCAGCTTAGGGACAGGGGATCAGCCCCAGCATTTT
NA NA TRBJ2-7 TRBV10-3 CAISDPGHSSSYEQYF TGTGCCATCAGTGATCCAGGACACTCCAGCTCCTACGAGCAGTACTTC
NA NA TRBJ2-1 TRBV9 CASSVEAGGYNEQFF TGTGCCAGCAGCGTAGAAGCTGGAGGGTACAATGAGCAGTTCTTC
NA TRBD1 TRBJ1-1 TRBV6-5 CASRRPEGAPSEAFF TGTGCCAGCAGGCGGCCCGAGGGGGCTCCGAGTGAAGCTTTCTTT
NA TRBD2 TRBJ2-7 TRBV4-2 CASSSMTGGEQYF TGTGCCAGCAGTTCTATGACGGGAGGCGAGCAGTACTTC
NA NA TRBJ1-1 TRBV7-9 CESALGTEAFF TGCGAGAGCGCCCTGGGCACTGAAGCTTTCTTT
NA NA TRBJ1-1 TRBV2 CASPHSNMNTEAFF TGTGCCAGCCCGCACAGCAACATGAACACTGAAGCTTTCTTT
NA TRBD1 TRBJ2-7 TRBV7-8 CASSLDRVGEQYF TGTGCCAGCAGCTTGGACAGGGTAGGGGAGCAGTACTTC
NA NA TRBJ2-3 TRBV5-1 CASSLDNQGDTQYF TGCGCCAGCAGCTTGGACAATCAGGGAGATACGCAGTATTTT
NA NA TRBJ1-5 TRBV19 CASSPGDSNQPQHF TGTGCCAGCTCCCCCGGGGATAGCAATCAGCCCCAGCATTTT
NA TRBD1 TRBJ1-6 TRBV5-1 CASSLGTGAANSPLHF TGCGCCAGCAGCTTGGGTACAGGGGCGGCCAATTCACCCCTCCACTTT
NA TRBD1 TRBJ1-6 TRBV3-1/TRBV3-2 CASTDRDGSPLHF TGTGCCAGCACTGACAGGGATGGTTCACCCCTCCACTTT
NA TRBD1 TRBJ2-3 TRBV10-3 CATRDSSTDTQYF TGTGCCACCCGGGACAGTAGCACAGATACGCAGTATTTT
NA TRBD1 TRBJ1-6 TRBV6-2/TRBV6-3 CASSYPQGQGVSALHF TGTGCCAGCAGCTATCCCCAGGGACAGGGGGTCTCGGCCCTCCACTTT
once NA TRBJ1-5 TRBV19 CASSIFGGQNQPQHF TGTGCCAGTAGTATATTTGGCGGACAGAATCAGCCCCAGCATTTT
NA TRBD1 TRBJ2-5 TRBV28 CASGDPGGGETQYF TGTGCCAGCGGCGATCCAGGGGGCGGAGAGACCCAGTACTTC
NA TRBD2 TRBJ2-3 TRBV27 CASSRNGRSGGWGTQYF TGTGCCAGCAGTCGTAACGGGCGTAGCGGGGGGTGGGGTACGCAGTATTTT
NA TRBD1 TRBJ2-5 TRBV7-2 CASSLAVQGAGETQYF TGTGCCAGCAGCTTAGCGGTCCAGGGGGCGGGTGAGACCCAGTACTTC
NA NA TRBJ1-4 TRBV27 CASSLGGTNEKLFF TGTGCCAGCAGTTTAGGGGGGACTAATGAAAAACTGTTTTTT
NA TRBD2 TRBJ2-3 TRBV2 CASRRLAGGTDTQYF TGTGCCAGCAGAAGACTAGCGGGGGGCACAGATACGCAGTATTTT
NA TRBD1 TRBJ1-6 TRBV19 CASSSRTGTGASPLHF TGTGCCAGTAGTAGCCGAACCGGGACAGGGGCCTCACCCCTCCACTTT
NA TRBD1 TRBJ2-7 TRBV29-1 CSVGGTGGPPGEQYF TGCAGCGTTGGAGGGACAGGGGGGCCGCCGGGGGAGCAGTACTTC
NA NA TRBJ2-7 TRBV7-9 CASSGQGTYEQYF TGTGCCAGCAGCGGGCAGGGGACCTACGAGCAGTACTTC
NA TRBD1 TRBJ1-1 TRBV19 CASSTGQGVTEAFF TGTGCCAGTAGTACGGGACAGGGGGTCACTGAAGCTTTCTTT
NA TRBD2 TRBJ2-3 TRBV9 CASSPLRGGTDTQYF TGTGCCAGCAGCCCCCTTCGGGGGGGCACAGATACGCAGTATTTT
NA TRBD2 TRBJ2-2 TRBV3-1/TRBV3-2 CASSQAGGAGGVIRELFF TGTGCCAGCAGCCAAGCGGGGGGGGCCGGCGGTGTTATTCGGGAGCTGTTTTTT
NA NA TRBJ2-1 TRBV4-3 CASSQSDRHSYNEQFF TGCGCCAGCAGCCAAAGCGACAGGCACTCCTACAATGAGCAGTTCTTC
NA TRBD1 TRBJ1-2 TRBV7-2 CASSGYKGQGNYGYTF TGTGCCAGCAGCGGATACAAGGGACAGGGTAACTATGGCTACACCTTC
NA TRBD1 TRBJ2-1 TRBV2 CASRPQTGVVNNEQFF TGTGCCAGCAGGCCCCAAACAGGGGTCGTAAACAATGAGCAGTTCTTC
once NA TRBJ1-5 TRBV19 CASLSTGNSNQPQHF TGTGCCAGTCTCTCGACTGGAAATAGCAATCAGCCCCAGCATTTT
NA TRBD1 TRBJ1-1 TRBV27 CASSTGQGYTEAFF TGTGCCAGCAGTACGGGACAGGGCTACACTGAAGCTTTCTTT
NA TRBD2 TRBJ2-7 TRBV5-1 CASSLGLASYEQYF TGCGCCAGCAGCTTGGGACTAGCCTCCTACGAGCAGTACTTC
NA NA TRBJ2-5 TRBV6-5 CASSYSLTETQYF TGTGCCAGCAGTTACTCGCTAACGGAGACCCAGTACTTC
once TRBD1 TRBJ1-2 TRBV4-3 CASSPPGQADVYGYTF TGCGCCAGCAGCCCGCCGGGACAGGCCGACGTCTATGGCTACACCTTC
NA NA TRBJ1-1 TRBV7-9 CASSRPPGDEAFF TGTGCCAGCAGCCGCCCTCCCGGGGATGAAGCTTTCTTT
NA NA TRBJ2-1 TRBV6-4 CASSDLSSPENEQFF TGTGCCAGCAGTGACTTGAGCTCGCCGGAGAATGAGCAGTTCTTC
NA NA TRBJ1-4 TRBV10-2 CASSEGQLLATSNEKLFF TGCGCCAGCAGTGAAGGACAGCTCCTCGCCACTTCCAATGAAAAACTGTTTTTT
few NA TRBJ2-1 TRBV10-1 CASTSPLPGESYNEQFF TGCGCCAGCACTTCCCCACTACCGGGGGAGTCCTACAATGAGCAGTTCTTC
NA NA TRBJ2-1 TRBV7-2 CASSLGQARNKQFF TGTGCCAGCAGCTTAGGACAGGCCAGAAACAAGCAGTTCTTC
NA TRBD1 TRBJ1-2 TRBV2 CASTRTGNLYGYTF TGTGCCAGCACCCGGACAGGGAATTTATATGGCTACACCTTC
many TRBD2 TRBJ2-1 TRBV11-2 CASSSTSGGAHSYNEQFF TGTGCCAGCAGCTCAACTAGCGGGGGGGCCCATTCCTACAATGAGCAGTTCTTC